Presented here are 32 T cell receptor beta chains from one specimen sequenced in a study of blood T cell repertoires in COVID-19. Only in-frame clones appear in the TCRdb table, and some are missing; sequencing was by immunoSEQ multiplex PCR. The sample gives about 80,000 clones, roughly four fifths of which show up once; 8% to 13% is in the top ten. Specimen: peripheral blood. The receptors originated from a man between 60 and 75 years old with acute or convalescent COVID-19.

The genes are TRBV10-3 and TRBJ1-1; D possibly corresponds to TRBD1 (5 bases). CDR1 is ENHRY and CDR2 is SYGVKD in the germline V gene. The CDR3 runs to 13 residues. V lost 3 bases, J lost 1 base, and 6 bases lay in between. In nucleotides, the CDR3 is TGTGCCATCAGTGACAGGGAGAACACTGAAGCTTTCTTT. It yields the protein CAISDRENTEAFF.

This sequence joins TRBV11-2 and TRBJ2-3; no reliable D call. The CDR3 is 16 residues long. Trimming pared 2 bases from V and 1 base from J, leaving 13 bases between. The germline V gene has CDR1 SGHAT and CDR2 FQNNGV. CDR3 amino acids: CASSLSVSGGTDTQYF. The CDR3 region has the DNA TGTGCCAGCAGCTTATCTGTCAGTGGAGGCACAGATACGCAGTATTTT.

The V and J genes are TRBV30 and TRBJ1-1; no firm D call. The V end lost 5 bases, the J end lost 5 bases, and 18 bases lay between the germline ends. The CDR3 length is 14 residues. Germline V lookup: CDR1 GTSNPN, CDR2 SVGIG (reference sequence). Written as DNA, the CDR3 is TGTGCCTGGCGCCCCCTCGGGGATTGGACTGAAGCTTTCTTT. Translating gives CAWRPLGDWTEAFF.

This clone was recorded only once. The chain links TRBV24-1 to TRBJ2-3; 7 bases map to TRBD2. The CDR3 covers 15 residues. The germline gives CDR1 KGHDR, CDR2 SFDVKD. After removal of 5 bases from V and 6 bases from J, the junction contained 10 bases not matched to a gene. The CDR3 DNA follows: TGTGCCACCAGTGTCCCCGGGGAGGGAAGGGATACGCAGTATTTT. Translating it yields CATSVPGEGRDTQYF.

The V gene is TRBV19, the J gene TRBJ1-1, with D perhaps matching TRBD1 (6 bases). The CDR3 runs to 14 residues. The V end lost 3 bases, the J end lost 5 bases, and 13 bases lay between the germline ends. Germline CDR1 is LNHDA and CDR2 is SQIVND (reference sequence). The CDR3: CASSIQGWDTEAFF. DNA of the CDR3: TGTGCCAGTAGTATCCAGGGGTGGGATACTGAAGCTTTCTTT.

The chain is built from TRBV2 and TRBJ1-2; 7 bases are shared with TRBD1. Trimming removed 7 bases from V and 5 bases from J; junction bases left unmatched: 10. CDR1 SNHLY and CDR2 FYNNEI come from the germline V gene. The CDR3 sequence is 14 residues long. The CDR3 DNA is TGTGCCAGCACAGGAAGGGGGCAGGGGTATGGCTACACCTTC. As protein: CASTGRGQGYGYTF.

The gene calls are TRBV7-2 and TRBJ1-1; D is possibly TRBD1 (5 bases). This CDR3 has 13 residues. V lost 4 bases and J 5 bases, leaving 11 bases between the germline ends. Germline CDR1 and CDR2: SGHTA and FQGNSA. CDR3 coding DNA: TGTGCCAGCAGCTGGCGGGGGGTAACTGAAGCTTTCTTT. It is translated as CASSWRGVTEAFF.

The V and J genes are TRBV18 and TRBJ1-5, with D uncertain. From germline, CDR1 is KGHSH and CDR2 LQKENI. The V end lost 3 bases, the J end lost 7 bases, and 10 bases lay between the germline ends. The CDR3 covers 13 residues. The CDR3 DNA sequence: TGTGCCAGCTCACCTTCGGGTAGACAGCCCCAGCATTTT. Translation: CASSPSGRQPQHF.

This chain links TRBV9 with TRBJ2-2, with TRBD2 as a possible D gene (5 bases). Germline CDR1 SGDLS, CDR2 YYNGEE. The CDR3 loop spans 14 amino acids. The V gene lost 2 bases and the J gene lost 7 bases, with 12 bases spanning the gap. Here the CDR3 reads CASSVLGSGGELFF. CDR3 DNA: TGTGCCAGCAGCGTCCTGGGGAGTGGCGGGGAGCTGTTTTTT.

The rearrangement joins TRBV7-2 to TRBJ1-2; no firm D call. This CDR3 contains 15 residues. Germline V CDR1 and CDR2: SGHTA, FQGNSA. V lost 0 bases to trimming and J lost 2 bases, with 10 bases between them. CDR3 loop: CASSLAPTGNYGYTF. The CDR3, as DNA: TGTGCCAGCAGCTTAGCCCCGACGGGGAACTATGGCTACACCTTC.

V and J are TRBV5-4 and TRBJ1-2; TRBD1 matches 7 bases. The germline V gene encodes CDR1 SGHNT and CDR2 YYREEE (reference sequence). The junction had 9 bases not matched to a gene; V was cut back by 4 bases and J by 3 bases. The CDR3 runs 15 residues. This chain's CDR3 is CASSTKDREDYGYTF. The DNA of the CDR3 is TGTGCCAGCAGCACGAAAGACAGGGAGGACTATGGCTACACCTTC. The full variable domain, in which reference TRBV5-4 and TRBJ1-2 provide the parts outside the CDR3, is ETGVTQSPTHLIKTRGQQVTLRCSSQSGHNTVSWYQQALGQGPQFIFQYYREEENGRGNFPPRFSGLQFPNYSSELNVNALELDDSALYLCASSTKDREDYGYTFGSGTRLTVV.

The chain employs TRBV2 and TRBJ1-2; D is unclear. V was pared by 3 bases and J by 2 bases, with 10 bases between. Germline values: CDR1 SNHLY, CDR2 FYNNEI. The CDR3 spans 14 residues. CDR3 loop: CASSEAEENYGYTF. The CDR3 nucleotides are TGTGCCAGCAGTGAGGCGGAAGAAAACTATGGCTACACCTTC.

The chain combines TRBV30 with TRBJ1-2, with TRBD1 matching over 7 bases. Germline lookup yields CDR1 GTSNPN and CDR2 SVGIG (reference sequence). With 2 bases clipped from V and 4 bases from J, the junction kept 7 bases outside the gene matches. The CDR3 runs to 14 residues. The CDR3 DNA reads TGTGCCTGGAGTCTAGGGGGCGCAGGCTATGGCTACACCTTC. Amino acid sequence: CAWSLGGAGYGYTF. Full variable domain (rest looked up from reference TRBV30 and TRBJ1-2): SQTIHQWPATLVQPVGSPLSLECTVEGTSNPNLYWYRQAAGRGLQLLFYSVGIGQISSEVPQNLSASRPQDRQFILSSKKLLLSDSGFYLCAWSLGGAGYGYTFGSGTRLTVV.

The chain couples TRBV7-8 to TRBJ1-2, with D possibly matching TRBD1 (5 bases). There are 17 residues in the CDR3. The ends were cut back, 1 base at V and 2 bases at J, with 17 bases in the middle. CDR1 and CDR2 from the germline V gene are SGHVS and FQNEAQ. The CDR3 DNA reads TGTGCCAGCAGCTTAGTAGGAGGGACCCTCAAAAACTATGGCTACACCTTC. It is translated as CASSLVGGTLKNYGYTF.

This clone was counted a single time. This chain connects TRBV7-2 to TRBJ1-1; a weak D match, TRBD1 (6 bases). V was trimmed by 4 bases and J by 10 bases, leaving 19 bases between them. The CDR3 length is 14 residues. In germline, CDR1 is SGHTA, CDR2 FQGNSA. The CDR3 sequence is CASSSRRGGAGAFF. CDR3 coding DNA: TGTGCCAGCAGCTCCCGACGGGGGGGGGCAGGAGCTTTCTTT.

The chain has TRBV4-1 and TRBJ1-1, with TRBD1 matching over 7 bases. The CDR3 totals 21 residues. The J segment lost 1 base and the V segment lost 0 bases, leaving 20 bases of the junction unmatched. CDR1 is MGHRA and CDR2 is YSYEKL in the germline V gene. Here the CDR3 DNA reads TGCGCCAGCAGCCAAGAACTTGGGTACTACGACCGGGGACAGCGGAACACTGAAGCTTTCTTT. Translation gives CASSQELGYYDRGQRNTEAFF.

This clone was counted once. The CDR3 protein is CASSFGPNPGADTQYF. Written as DNA, the CDR3 is TGTGCCAGCAGCTTCGGACCAAACCCGGGGGCAGATACGCAGTATTTT. The chain employs TRBV5-4 and TRBJ2-3, with D possibly being TRBD2 (6 bases). The CDR3 consists of 16 residues. The germline CDR1 and CDR2 sequences are SGHNT and YYREEE (reference sequence). V was trimmed by 2 bases and J by 4 bases, leaving 17 bases between them.

This clone was seen a handful of times. The J gene is TRBJ1-2, the V gene TRBV6-5, with no clear D. Trimming cost V 6 bases and J 7 bases, with 9 bases left between them. Germline values: CDR1 MNHEY, CDR2 SVGAGI. The CDR3 is made up of 11 amino acids. The CDR3 DNA follows: TGTGCCAGCAGCCCAGGATTTGGCTACACCTTC. It codes for CASSPGFGYTF.

V gene TRBV5-8 combines with J gene TRBJ2-7; 11 bases map to TRBD2. This CDR3 is 15 amino acids long. V dropped 1 base and J dropped 2; count of bases not matched to a gene: 2. The V gene's germline CDR1 is SGHTS and CDR2 YDEGEE. The CDR3 is CASSLYSGGAYEQYF. CDR3 bases: TGTGCCAGCAGCTTGTATAGCGGGGGGGCCTACGAGCAGTACTTC. The full variable domain, its missing parts supplied by reference TRBV5-8 and TRBJ2-7, is EAGVTQSPTHLIKTRGQQATLRCSPISGHTSVYWYQQALGLGLQFLLWYDEGEERNRGNFPPRFSGRQFPNYSSELNVNALELEDSALYLCASSLYSGGAYEQYFGPGTRLTVT.

The V gene is TRBV6-5, the J gene TRBJ2-3, with 8 bases matching TRBD2. Germline lookup yields CDR1 MNHEY and CDR2 SVGAGI. Trimming removed 9 bases from V and 8 bases from J; junction bases left unmatched: 13. This CDR3 has 14 amino acids. CDR3 amino acids: CASGLSGASFTQYF. CDR3 sequence (DNA): TGTGCCAGTGGGCTTAGCGGGGCCTCTTTTACGCAGTATTTT.

The chain is built from TRBV6-6 and TRBJ2-4; 7 positions match TRBD1. After removal of 6 bases from V and 2 bases from J, the junction contained 4 bases not matched to a gene. Germline V gene lookup returns CDR1 MNHNY and CDR2 SVGAGI (reference sequence). The CDR3 length is 14 residues. CDR3 coding DNA: TGTGCCAGCAGGAAACAGGGGACCAAAAACATTCAGTACTTC. This encodes CASRKQGTKNIQYF.

This sequence joins TRBV6-1 and TRBJ1-5; D unresolved. V was shortened by 3 bases and J by 6 bases, with 9 bases between the two germline ends. The CDR3 is 13 residues long. Germline V gene data show CDR1 as MNHNS and CDR2 as SASEGT. CDR3 region: CASSDGGFQPQHF. In nucleotides, the CDR3 is TGTGCCAGCAGTGACGGAGGGTTTCAGCCCCAGCATTTT.

J is TRBJ1-2 and V is TRBV6-6, with D possibly TRBD1 on 6 matching bases. Germline CDR1 reads MNHNY; CDR2 reads SVGAGI (reference sequence). Trimming cost V 5 bases and J 9 bases, with 13 bases left between them. This CDR3 spans 12 amino acids. The CDR3 DNA follows: TGTGCCAGCAGTACCCAACAGGGTAGCTACACCTTC. Amino acid sequence: CASSTQQGSYTF.

The count of this clone is one. The V and J genes are TRBV28 and TRBJ2-7, with D tentatively TRBD2 (5 bases). Germline CDR1 reads MDHEN; CDR2 reads SYDVKM. V lost 4 bases, J lost 10 bases, and 11 bases lay in between. The CDR3 totals 11 residues. In DNA, the CDR3 is TGTGCCAGCAGTTCGGCCACGGGACAGTACTTC. Translating it yields CASSSATGQYF.

V is TRBV6-2 or TRBV6-3 and J is TRBJ2-5, with a weak D call TRBD2 (5 bases). Germline CDR1 MNHEY, CDR2 SVGEGT. V was shortened by 0 bases and J by 6 bases, with 11 bases between the two germline ends. The CDR3 is made up of 14 amino acids. CDR3 sequence: CASSYSAGVQTQYF. As DNA, the CDR3 is TGTGCCAGCAGTTACTCGGCGGGTGTACAGACCCAGTACTTC.

Only a few counts were recorded for this clone. This chain connects TRBV20-1 to TRBJ1-1; D gene uncertain. CDR1 and CDR2 (germline): DFQATT, SNEGSKA (reference sequence). Between the trimmed V and J ends, which lost 3 bases and 0 bases, there was a span of 8 bases. The CDR3 length is 13 residues. The CDR3 DNA sequence: TGCAGTGCTAGTCCTCCCGTGAACACTGAAGCTTTCTTT. Protein: CSASPPVNTEAFF.

This sequence joins TRBV7-4 and TRBJ1-5; perhaps TRBD1 as D (6 bases). V was pared by 2 bases and J by 7 bases, with 21 bases between. The CDR3 consists of 17 residues. Germline values: CDR1 SGHVT, CDR2 SQSDAQ. The CDR3 spells CASSLPVRDMGRQPQHF. The CDR3 DNA is TGTGCCAGCAGCTTACCGGTCCGGGACATGGGGCGACAGCCCCAGCATTTT.

This chain joins TRBV15 and TRBJ1-3; 7 nucleotides align to TRBD1. Trimming at V came to 6 bases and at J to 1 base, leaving 3 bases not matched to a gene. This CDR3 spans 14 amino acids. Germline CDR1 is LNHNV and CDR2 is YYDKDF (reference sequence). CDR3 loop: CATRTTGSGNTIYF. CDR3 coding DNA: TGTGCCACCAGAACGACAGGGTCTGGAAACACCATATATTTT.

The J gene is TRBJ2-5, the V gene TRBV19, with a possible D match to TRBD1 (6 bases). There are 14 residues in the CDR3. Germline-derived CDR1 and CDR2 are LNHDA and SQIVND (reference sequence). V was trimmed by 3 bases and J by 4 bases, leaving 12 bases between them. Here the CDR3 DNA reads TGTGCCAGTAGTATGAACGGACAGAGAGAGACCCAGTACTTC. Its translation: CASSMNGQRETQYF. The full variable domain, its missing parts supplied by reference TRBV19 and TRBJ2-5, is DGGITQSPKYLFRKEGQNVTLSCEQNLNHDAMYWYRQDPGQGLRLIYYSQIVNDFQKGDIAEGYSVSREKKESFPLTVTSAQKNPTAFYLCASSMNGQRETQYFGPGTRLLVL.

The chain recombines TRBV7-2 with TRBJ2-3; 11 bases line up with TRBD2. The CDR3 length is 16 residues. CDR1 is SGHTA, CDR2 FQGNSA, per germline. V trimming: 1 base; J trimming: 3 bases; junction bases outside the gene matches: 3. For the CDR3, the DNA is TGTGCCAGCAGCTTAGATCTAGCGGGGGGTACAGATACGCAGTATTTT. Translating it yields CASSLDLAGGTDTQYF.

The genes are TRBV28 and TRBJ1-5; no reliable D call. Germline CDR1 MDHEN, CDR2 SYDVKM. The V gene lost 6 bases and the J gene lost 0 bases, with 9 bases spanning the gap. CDR3 length: 14 amino acids. DNA of the CDR3: TGTGCCAGCAGCCGGGGTTATAGCAATCAGCCCCAGCATTTT. Amino acid sequence: CASSRGYSNQPQHF.

V usage is TRBV3-1 (or the pseudogene TRBV3-2) and J usage is TRBJ1-1, with unresolved D. Looked up from germline, CDR1 is LGHDT and CDR2 is YNNKEL (reference sequence). The CDR3 is 14 amino acids. V lost 4 bases, J lost 6 bases, and 15 bases lay in between. Here the CDR3 reads CASSRPQVESEAFF. The DNA of the CDR3 is TGTGCCAGCAGCCGCCCTCAAGTGGAGTCTGAAGCTTTCTTT.